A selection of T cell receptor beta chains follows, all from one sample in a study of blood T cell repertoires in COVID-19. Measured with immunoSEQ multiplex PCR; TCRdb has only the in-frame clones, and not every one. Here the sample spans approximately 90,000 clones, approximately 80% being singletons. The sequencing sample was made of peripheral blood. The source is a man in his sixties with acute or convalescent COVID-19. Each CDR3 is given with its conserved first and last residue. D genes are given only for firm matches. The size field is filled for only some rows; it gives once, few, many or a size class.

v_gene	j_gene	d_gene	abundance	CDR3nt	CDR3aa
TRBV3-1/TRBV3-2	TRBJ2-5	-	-	TGTGCCAGCAGTGGGATAGCCAGGGGGACTCAAGAGACCCAGTACTTC	CASSGIARGTQETQYF
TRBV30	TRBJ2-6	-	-	TGTGCCTGGAGCGAACTTGGACGGCCGGGAGGGGCCAACGTCCTGACTTTC	CAWSELGRPGGANVLTF
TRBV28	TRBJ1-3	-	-	TGTGCCAGCAGTTTAGTCAGGGCAGCCGGTCCGGGAAACACCATATATTTT	CASSLVRAAGPGNTIYF
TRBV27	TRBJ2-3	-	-	TGTGCCAGCCGCCCCGCGGTAGCGTCCACAGATACGCAGTATTTT	CASRPAVASTDTQYF
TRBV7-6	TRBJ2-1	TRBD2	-	TGTGCCAGCAGCTTAGATAGCGGGGGGGGTAATGAGCAGTTCTTC	CASSLDSGGGNEQFF
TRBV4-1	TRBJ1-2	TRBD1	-	TGCGCCAGCAGCCAAGATAGGACAGGGAAATTAGGTGGCTACACCTTC	CASSQDRTGKLGGYTF
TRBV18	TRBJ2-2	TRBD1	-	TGTGCCAGCTCACCACAACGGGACAGGGAAGGCGGGGAGCTGTTTTTT	CASSPQRDREGGELFF
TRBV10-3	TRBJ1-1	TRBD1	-	TGTGCCATCAGGGAGACAGGGGGGAACACTGAAGCTTTCTTT	CAIRETGGNTEAFF
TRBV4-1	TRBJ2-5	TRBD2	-	TGCGCCAGCAGCCAACATCAACTAGCGGGTAATCAAGAGACCCAGTACTTC	CASSQHQLAGNQETQYF
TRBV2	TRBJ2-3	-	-	TGTGCCAGCAGTCGGGATAGAACAGATACGCAGTATTTT	CASSRDRTDTQYF
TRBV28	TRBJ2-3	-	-	TGTGCCAGCACCCAAACAGATACGCAGTATTTT	CASTQTDTQYF
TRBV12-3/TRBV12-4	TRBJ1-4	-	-	TGTGCCAGCAAAGGGGCGCGAGGAGAAAAACTGTTTTTT	CASKGARGEKLFF
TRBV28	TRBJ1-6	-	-	TGTGCCAGCAGTAACACCCGAGGGACCCTCCACTTT	CASSNTRGTLHF
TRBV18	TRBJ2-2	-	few	TGTGCCAGCTCACTAACCTACGGCACCGGGGAGCTGTTTTTT	CASSLTYGTGELFF
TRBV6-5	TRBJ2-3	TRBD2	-	TGTGCCAGCCGTACTAGCGCCTCGGCGGGGGGTACGCAGTATTTT	CASRTSASAGGTQYF
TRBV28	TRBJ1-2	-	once	TGTGCCAGCAGTACGCCTAATAACTATGGCTACACCTTC	CASSTPNNYGYTF
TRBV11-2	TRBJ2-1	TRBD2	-	TGTGCCAGCAGCTTTTTGCCGGGACTAGCCGGTTACAATGAGCAGTTCTTC	CASSFLPGLAGYNEQFF
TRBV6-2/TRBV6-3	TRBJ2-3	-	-	TGTGCCAGCAGTTACTGGCGGGGGCGCACAGATACGCAGTATTTT	CASSYWRGRTDTQYF